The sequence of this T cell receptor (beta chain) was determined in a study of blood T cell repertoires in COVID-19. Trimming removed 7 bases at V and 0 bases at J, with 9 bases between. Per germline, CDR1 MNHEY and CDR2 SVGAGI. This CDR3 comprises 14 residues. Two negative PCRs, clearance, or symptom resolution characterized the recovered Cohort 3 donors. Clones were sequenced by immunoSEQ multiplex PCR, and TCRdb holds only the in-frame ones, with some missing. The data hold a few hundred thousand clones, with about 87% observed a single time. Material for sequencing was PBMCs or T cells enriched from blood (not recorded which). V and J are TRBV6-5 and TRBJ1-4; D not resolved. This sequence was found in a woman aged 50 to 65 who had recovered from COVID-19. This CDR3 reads CASMGEPTNEKLFF. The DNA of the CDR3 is TGTGCCAGCATGGGAGAGCCAACTAATGAAAAACTGTTTTTT.